The next 26 T cell receptor beta chains were all read from a single sample in a study of post-analysis software for immune sequencing data. Unique molecular identifiers were built into the TCR beta cDNA libraries. TCRdb redid the calling of the PCR reads with MiXCR, one entry per CDR3 protein. The sample records hundreds of thousands of distinct CDR3 sequences, roughly 27% being singletons. These receptors' antigens are unknown. Whole-study results and caveats: Five or six TRBV segments appeared more often in patients than in controls, and TRBV5-6, TRBV5-1 and TRBV20-1 were among these.

Material for sequencing was blood. The receptors originated from a girl under 18 with multiple sclerosis.

The genes are TRBV11-3 and TRBJ2-4; D tentatively reads TRBD1 or TRBD2 (5 bases each). Germline CDR1 SGHNT, CDR2 YENEEA. The CDR3 sequence is 13 residues long. The V end lost 6 bases, the J end lost 10 bases, and 16 bases lay between the germline ends. CDR3 in amino acids: CASSRTGTTIQYF. The CDR3 nucleotides are TGTGCCAGCAGTCGTACCGGGACGACGATTCAGTACTTC.

The sample holds a few counts of this clonotype. This chain connects TRBV5-1 to TRBJ2-3, with 10 bases lining up with TRBD1. The CDR3 runs to 16 residues. The germline CDR1 and CDR2 sequences are SGHRS and YFSETQ. Unmatched junction bases numbered 9, after V lost 4 bases and J lost 4 bases. CDR3 in DNA: TGCGCCAGCAGCGGGGACAGGGGAAGGTTCGCAGATACGCAGTATTTT. Its translation: CASSGDRGRFADTQYF.

The chain has TRBV12-3 or TRBV12-4 and TRBJ1-4; 7 bases align to TRBD1. The CDR3 sequence is 17 residues long. V gave up 5 bases and J gave up 0 bases; unmatched junction bases: 9. CDR3 DNA: TGTGCCAGCAGTCCGAAACAGGGGTCAGCAACTAATGAAAAACTGTTTTTT. Its translation: CASSPKQGSATNEKLFF.

Worth noting for this clonotype: This clone may be a read error of a much larger clone one base away. The chain recombines TRBV4-3 with TRBJ2-1; D gene ambiguous. The CDR3 is made up of 13 amino acids. Germline values: CDR1 LGHNA, CDR2 YSLEER. The CDR3 protein is CASGQDLGNEQFF. The CDR3 DNA sequence: TGCGCCAGCGGCCAAGATTTAGGGAATGAGCAGTTCTTC.

The chain couples TRBV28 to TRBJ1-5; D might be TRBD1 (6 bases). V was shortened by 3 bases and J by 0 bases, with 12 bases between the two germline ends. The CDR3 spans 16 residues. Germline lookup yields CDR1 MDHEN and CDR2 SYDVKM. The CDR3 sequence: CASSFFRGLSNQPQHF. CDR3 nucleotides: TGTGCCAGCAGTTTTTTCAGGGGTCTTAGCAATCAGCCCCAGCATTTT.

V usage is TRBV24-1 and J usage is TRBJ1-1; D unresolved. The CDR3 is 14 residues long. Between the trimmed V and J ends, which lost 3 bases and 1 base, there was a span of 8 bases. The germline V gene has CDR1 KGHDR and CDR2 SFDVKD. CDR3 bases: TGTGCCACCAGTGATCGCCCTAAGAACACTGAAGCTTTCTTT. As protein: CATSDRPKNTEAFF.

V gene TRBV27 combines with J gene TRBJ2-5; 8 nucleotides match TRBD1. The tail of the sequence fits TRBJ2-7 better, so the J call may be wrong. The CDR3 loop spans 15 amino acids. From germline, CDR1 is MNHEY and CDR2 SMNVEV (reference sequence). DNA of the CDR3: TGTGCCAGCAGCGCCGGCGCAGGGGGCGGGTACGAGCAGTACTTC. Its translation is CASSAGAGGGYEQYF.

V is TRBV5-1 and J is TRBJ1-2, with 7 bases fitting TRBD1. Trimming at V came to 2 bases and at J to 3 bases, leaving 7 bases not matched to a gene. The CDR3 is 15 amino acids. Germline V gene lookup returns CDR1 SGHRS and CDR2 YFSETQ. The chain's CDR3 is CASSLGTASYYGYTF. The CDR3 DNA reads as TGCGCCAGCAGCTTAGGGACAGCCAGCTACTATGGCTACACCTTC.

The V gene is TRBV20-1, the J gene TRBJ2-1, with D tentatively TRBD1 or TRBD2 (5 bases each). Germline CDR1 is DFQATT and CDR2 is SNEGSKA (reference sequence). Trimming removed 4 bases from V and 9 bases from J, with 25 bases in between. CDR3 length: 16 amino acids. Here the CDR3 reads CSATHHRGGSPPEQFF. The CDR3 bases are TGCAGTGCTACCCATCATCGGGGCGGCTCCCCTCCTGAGCAGTTCTTC.

This sequence joins TRBV20-1 and TRBJ2-3, with D possibly being TRBD2 (6 bases). V shed 6 bases and J shed 4 bases, with 20 bases lying between them. In germline, CDR1 is DFQATT, CDR2 SNEGSKA (reference sequence). CDR3 length: 15 residues. Written as DNA, the CDR3 is TGCAGTGCCCCCCCAGGGAGGCCTCCAGCAGATACGCAGTATTTT. The encoded protein is CSAPPGRPPADTQYF.

The chain recombines TRBV5-1 with TRBJ1-2; no definite D call. CDR3 length: 14 residues. Trimming removed 1 base from V and 0 bases from J, with 7 bases in between. The V gene's germline CDR1 is SGHRS and CDR2 YFSETQ. The CDR3 is CASSLSASNYGYTF. The DNA of the CDR3 is TGCGCCAGCAGCTTGTCAGCATCTAACTATGGCTACACCTTC.

For this clonotype: A much larger clone sits a single nucleotide away, making a read error possible. This CDR3 is CVISPGLSINEQFF. The CDR3 DNA follows: TGTGTCATCAGCCCGGGACTAAGCATCAATGAGCAGTTCTTC. The chain combines TRBV10-3 with TRBJ2-1; 7 bases match TRBD2. The CDR3 contains 14 residues. Germline lookup yields CDR1 ENHRY and CDR2 SYGVKD.

The genes are TRBV12-3 or TRBV12-4 and TRBJ2-5; 7 bases agree with TRBD2. The ends lost 4 bases at V and 11 bases at J; junction bases unmatched: 16. This CDR3 contains 15 residues. The CDR3 spells CASSSRGELANEQYF. For the CDR3, the DNA is TGTGCCAGCAGTTCACGGGGGGAGCTGGCAAATGAGCAGTACTTC.

This clonotype was counted at least ten times. CDR3 nucleotide sequence: TGTGCCAGCAGCCGCCAGGGTTTCCAAGAGACCCAGTACTTC. The encoded protein is CASSRQGFQETQYF. J is TRBJ2-5 and V is TRBV7-7, with a weak D call TRBD1 (5 bases). V was trimmed by 5 bases and J by 1 base, leaving 11 bases between them. Germline-derived CDR1 and CDR2 are SSHAT and FNYEAQ (reference sequence). The CDR3 is 14 residues long. Filled out from reference TRBV7-7 and TRBJ2-5, the complete variable domain reads GAGVSQSPRYKVTKRGQDVTLRCDPISSHATLYWYQQALGQGPEFLTYFNYEAQPDKSGLPSDRFSAERPEGSISTLTIQRTEQRDSAMYRCASSRQGFQETQYFGPGTRLLVL.

To note about this clonotype: Relative to the germline gene, one junction end is altered; a read error may explain this. The CDR3 DNA reads TGTGCCAGCAGTTTAATGGCAGGGGCAAAGAACACTGAAACTTTCTTT. Protein sequence: CASSLMAGAKNTETFF. This chain joins TRBV12-3 or TRBV12-4 and TRBJ1-1, with D maybe TRBD1 (6 bases). This CDR3 is built from 16 residues.

The chain employs TRBV7-2 and TRBJ1-2; 7 nucleotides align to TRBD1. V lost 1 base and J lost 8; bases outside the gene matches: 4. The germline gives CDR1 SGHTA, CDR2 FQGNSA. The CDR3 is 13 residues long. The CDR3 bases are TGTGCCAGCAGCTTAGGAGGGACAGTAGGCTACACCTTC. Residues: CASSLGGTVGYTF.

V is TRBV29-1 and J is TRBJ2-1, with 12 bases lining up with TRBD2. Germline-derived CDR1 and CDR2 are SQVTM and ANQGSEA. V shed 3 bases and J 9 bases; nucleotides not matched to a gene: 12. This CDR3 contains 16 residues. CDR3 nucleotides: TGCAGCGTTGAGGCTAGCGGGAGGGGATTTCGGGGTGAGCAGTTCTTC. Residues: CSVEASGRGFRGEQFF.

The chain carries TRBV7-2 and TRBJ2-5; D is undetermined. CDR1 SGHTA and CDR2 FQGNSA come from the germline V gene. V was shortened by 5 bases and J by 9 bases, with 16 bases between the two germline ends. This CDR3 is built from 13 residues. The DNA for the CDR3 is TGTGCCAGCAGCGGGCCCACCCGTGGGGCCCAGTACTTC. This gives the protein CASSGPTRGAQYF.

This clonotype was detected only a few times. This CDR3 is CAISGTGNTGELFF. The CDR3 nucleotides are TGTGCCATCAGTGGGACAGGGAACACCGGGGAGCTGTTTTTT. The rearrangement joins TRBV10-3 to TRBJ2-2, with TRBD1 matching over 7 bases. Germline CDR1 and CDR2: ENHRY and SYGVKD. The CDR3 covers 14 residues. J lost 1 base, V lost 4 bases, and 0 bases had no gene match.

The rearrangement links TRBV20-1 to TRBJ1-5; unclear D gene. The V gene's germline CDR1 is DFQATT and CDR2 SNEGSKA (reference sequence). The CDR3 is 13 residues long. The germline V and J ends were trimmed by 0 bases and 10 bases, with 13 bases remaining between them. CDR3: CSARDRSPNPQHF. DNA of the CDR3: TGCAGTGCTAGAGATAGAAGTCCGAATCCCCAGCATTTT.

This clonotype came up a few times. V gene TRBV7-2 combines with J gene TRBJ2-1, with 10 bases aligning to TRBD2. Germline V CDR1 and CDR2: SGHTA, FQGNSA. Germline trimming cut 1 base from V and 2 bases from J; bases unmatched to any gene: 11. There are 19 residues in the CDR3. CDR3 region: CASSLGVNSGRQTYNEQFF. The DNA of the CDR3 is TGTGCCAGCAGCTTAGGGGTCAATAGCGGGAGGCAGACCTACAATGAGCAGTTCTTC.

This clonotype was seen more than once but under ten times. The V and J genes are TRBV6-1 and TRBJ2-7, with 12 bases lining up with TRBD2. The J call may be wrong; the DNA end is better matched by TRBJ2-5. There are 15 residues in the CDR3. CDR1 and CDR2 from the germline V gene are MNHNS and SASEGT. DNA of the CDR3: TGTGCCAGCAGTCATCTAGCGGGAGGGGGGGAGACCCAGTACTTC. Residues: CASSHLAGGGETQYF.

This chain uses TRBV4-3 with TRBJ2-3; 8 nucleotides agree with TRBD1. After removal of 3 bases from V and 2 bases from J, the junction contained 4 bases not matched to a gene. The CDR3 loop spans 15 amino acids. Germline lookup yields CDR1 LGHNA and CDR2 YSLEER. This CDR3 reads CASSQGQDFTDTQYF. In nucleotides, the CDR3 is TGCGCCAGCAGCCAGGGACAGGACTTCACAGATACGCAGTATTTT.

DNA of the CDR3: TGTGCCAGCATCAACGTCCCCGGGGTCCCGGGGGAGCAGTTCTTC. Amino acids: CASINVPGVPGEQFF. This sequence joins TRBV28 and TRBJ2-1, with a possible D match to TRBD2 (5 bases). Trimming removed 7 bases at V and 10 bases at J, with 23 bases between. The CDR3 covers 15 residues. The germline gives CDR1 MDHEN, CDR2 SYDVKM.

This chain connects TRBV7-8 to TRBJ2-3, with 13 bases matching TRBD2. In germline, CDR1 is SGHVS, CDR2 FQNEAQ. This CDR3 contains 16 residues. Trimming took 4 bases from V and 6 from J; bases not matched to a gene: 7. The chain's CDR3 is CASSSRTSGSNDTQYF. The CDR3 DNA is TGTGCCAGCAGCTCTCGGACTAGCGGGAGTAATGATACGCAGTATTTT.

This chain uses TRBV14 with TRBJ2-1; D gene unclear. The V end was cut by 2 bases, the J end by 12 bases, with 11 bases between. CDR3 length: 12 residues. The germline CDR1 and CDR2 sequences are SGHDN and FVKESK. In nucleotides, the CDR3 is TGTGCCAGCAGCCAATTACGAACGACGCAGTTCTTC. Protein product: CASSQLRTTQFF.